Below are 27 T cell receptor beta chains sequenced from a single sample in a study of blood T cell repertoires in COVID-19. Data came from immunoSEQ multiplex PCR; TCRdb stores just in-frame clones and leaves some out. The table has 200,000 to 300,000 clones, around 85% seen once. Sample: peripheral blood. Receptors were obtained from a woman aged 80 or over with acute or convalescent COVID-19.

Written as DNA, the CDR3 is TGTGCCAGTAGTACTACAGGGGGCTTCTGGGATGAGCAGTTCTTC. Protein sequence: CASSTTGGFWDEQFF. V is TRBV19 and J is TRBJ2-1; 9 nucleotides agree with TRBD1. The CDR3 has 15 residues. V lost 4 bases to trimming and J lost 8 bases; unmatched junction nucleotides: 9. Germline V CDR1 and CDR2: LNHDA, SQIVND (reference sequence).

This clone was seen repeatedly, ten times or more. CDR3 in amino acids: CASSYGQRTGNTIYF. DNA of the CDR3: TGTGCCAGCAGCTATGGACAGAGAACTGGAAACACCATATATTTT. The chain joins TRBV7-9 to TRBJ1-3; possibly TRBD1 for D (6 bases). The CDR3 spans 15 residues. Trimming stripped 4 bases from V and 2 bases from J, with 12 bases between. CDR1 is SEHNR and CDR2 is FQNEAQ in the germline V gene (reference sequence).

This clone turned up a few times. The CDR3 nucleotides are TGCGCCAGCAGAAATCTTGCGGGGCTGTCCTCCTACAATGAGCAGTTCTTC. It is translated as CASRNLAGLSSYNEQFF. The chain has TRBV4-1 and TRBJ2-1; D is perhaps TRBD2 (6 bases). The germline V gene has CDR1 MGHRA and CDR2 YSYEKL. This CDR3 has 17 amino acids. Trimming took off 6 bases at V and 0 bases at J, with 18 bases between the two ends.

CDR3 residues: CASRVGDFGEAFF. DNA for the CDR3: TGTGCCAGCAGGGTAGGGGACTTTGGTGAAGCTTTCTTT. The V and J genes are TRBV2 and TRBJ1-1; maybe TRBD1 (5 bases). Germline V gene data show CDR1 as SNHLY and CDR2 as FYNNEI. This CDR3 is 13 amino acids long. V shed 6 bases and J shed 7 bases, with 15 bases lying between them.

The chain is built from TRBV6-6 and TRBJ2-2, with D possibly being TRBD1 (6 bases). The CDR3 is 15 residues long. Germline-derived CDR1 and CDR2 are MNHNY and SVGAGI (reference sequence). V dropped 2 bases and J dropped 4 bases, with 11 bases sitting between them. The CDR3 DNA sequence: TGTGCCAGCAGTTACAAGACAGGACCCACCGGGGAGCTGTTTTTT. Its translation is CASSYKTGPTGELFF.

The V gene is TRBV11-2, the J gene TRBJ2-3; TRBD2 is a possible D gene (6 bases). The CDR3 is 13 amino acids. V lost 11 bases and J lost 6, with 18 bases in between. Germline CDR1 SGHAT, CDR2 FQNNGV. The chain's CDR3 is CAGRDSGSDTQYF. In nucleotides, the CDR3 is TGTGCCGGGCGGGACTCGGGGTCGGATACGCAGTATTTT. Based on the CDR3 plus reference TRBV11-2 and TRBJ2-3, the full variable domain is EAGVAQSPRYKIIEKRQSVAFWCNPISGHATLYWYQQILGQGPKLLIQFQNNGVVDDSQLPKDRFSAERLKGVDSTLKIQPAKLEDSAVYLCAGRDSGSDTQYFGPGTRLTVL.

This clone was observed a handful of times. The chain couples TRBV27 to TRBJ1-1; possibly TRBD1 for D (5 bases). Trimming took 5 bases from V and 6 from J, leaving 19 bases between them. CDR1 and CDR2 (germline): MNHEY, SMNVEV (reference sequence). The CDR3 covers 15 residues. The CDR3: CASSVDRAPLAEAFF. CDR3 DNA sequence: TGTGCCAGCAGTGTCGACAGAGCCCCTTTAGCTGAAGCTTTCTTT.

This clone was seen a single time. V gene TRBV6-5 combines with J gene TRBJ2-7, with 8 bases fitting TRBD2. Germline V gives CDR1 MNHEY, CDR2 SVGAGI. The CDR3 covers 15 residues. J was trimmed by 5 bases and V by 6 bases; bases with no gene match: 12. The CDR3 loop reads CASSLLSGSSDEQYF. DNA for the CDR3: TGTGCCAGCAGCCTCCTCAGCGGGAGTTCTGACGAGCAGTACTTC.

The V gene is TRBV27, the J gene TRBJ1-1; D is possibly TRBD1 (5 bases). Deletions cut 3 bases from V and 8 bases from J, with 13 bases between. This CDR3 has 13 residues. The germline gives CDR1 MNHEY, CDR2 SMNVEV (reference sequence). This chain's CDR3 is CASSFRFDREAFF. In DNA form, the CDR3 reads TGTGCCAGCAGTTTTAGATTCGACAGAGAAGCTTTCTTT.

This rearrangement joins TRBV6-5 to TRBJ1-2, with 9 positions matching TRBD1. From germline, CDR1 is MNHEY and CDR2 SVGAGI. This CDR3 spans 16 amino acids. J lost 3 bases, V lost 3 bases, and 8 bases had no gene match. The CDR3: CASSYSNRGRDYGYTF. The CDR3 coding sequence is TGTGCCAGCAGTTATTCCAACAGGGGGCGCGACTATGGCTACACCTTC.

The chain is built from TRBV6-5 and TRBJ2-1, with TRBD2 identical over 8 bases. J gave up 12 bases and V 7 bases, and 14 bases lay outside the gene matches. The CDR3 has 14 residues. Looked up from germline, CDR1 is MNHEY and CDR2 is SVGAGI. Here the CDR3 reads CASTPFEREIGQFF. The CDR3, as DNA: TGTGCCAGCACGCCCTTTGAGCGGGAGATAGGGCAGTTCTTC.

There are a few counts of this clone. The chain links TRBV2 to TRBJ2-7; D call uncertain. The germline V and J ends were trimmed by 7 bases and 3 bases, with 10 bases remaining between them. CDR1 is SNHLY, CDR2 FYNNEI, per germline. The CDR3 loop spans 12 amino acids. CDR3 protein: CASKRGNYEQYF. CDR3 nucleotide sequence: TGTGCCAGCAAAAGAGGAAACTACGAGCAGTACTTC.

V is TRBV14 and J is TRBJ2-7; a weak D match, TRBD1 (6 bases). This CDR3 has 17 residues. V was pared by 4 bases and J by 6 bases, with 25 bases between. Germline lookup yields CDR1 SGHDN and CDR2 FVKESK. This CDR3 is CASSRRYQRGMSAEQYF. As DNA, the CDR3 is TGTGCCAGCAGCCGACGGTACCAGAGGGGGATGTCGGCCGAGCAGTACTTC.

The chain employs TRBV29-1 and TRBJ1-2; 7 nucleotides agree with TRBD1. Trimming took 6 bases from V and 2 from J; bases not matched to a gene: 0. The CDR3 sequence is 11 residues long. Germline V gene lookup returns CDR1 SQVTM and CDR2 ANQGSEA. For the CDR3, the DNA is TGCAGCGTACAGGGGAACTATGGCTACACCTTC. Translating it yields CSVQGNYGYTF.

The chain has TRBV19 and TRBJ2-5, with D possibly TRBD2 on 6 matching bases. V was pared by 2 bases and J by 4 bases, with 8 bases between. The CDR3 length is 13 residues. Germline V gives CDR1 LNHDA, CDR2 SQIVND (reference sequence). CDR3 DNA sequence: TGTGCCAGTAGTATAATGGAGGGAGAGACCCAGTACTTC. It codes for CASSIMEGETQYF.

The CDR3 sequence is CATMEEGRTEAFF. Here the CDR3 DNA reads TGTGCCACCATGGAGGAGGGAAGGACTGAAGCTTTCTTT. The chain employs TRBV27 and TRBJ1-1; no clear D gene. Germline CDR1 and CDR2: MNHEY and SMNVEV (reference sequence). V gave up 10 bases and J gave up 5 bases, with 17 bases separating them. The CDR3 has 13 amino acids.

The J gene is TRBJ1-1, the V gene TRBV10-3; 8 bases match TRBD1. Germline CDR1 is ENHRY and CDR2 is SYGVKD. This CDR3 is built from 14 residues. Trimming removed 6 bases from V and 2 bases from J; junction bases left unmatched: 5. Here the CDR3 reads CAIRGAGGNTEAFF. As DNA, the CDR3 is TGTGCCATCAGGGGGGCAGGGGGCAACACTGAAGCTTTCTTT.

The CDR3, as DNA: TGTGCCAGTAGTCCCGGGACAGGGCGTTCGTTCTTAGAGTATTTT. Encoded protein: CASSPGTGRSFLEYF. The V gene is TRBV19, the J gene TRBJ2-3, with TRBD1 matching over 9 bases. CDR3 size: 15 residues. Germline trimming cut 5 bases from V and 13 bases from J; bases unmatched to any gene: 16. Germline values: CDR1 LNHDA, CDR2 SQIVND (reference sequence).

The V gene is TRBV7-3, the J gene TRBJ2-6; possibly TRBD2 for D (6 bases). The CDR3 contains 17 residues. Trimming pared 5 bases from V and 0 bases from J, leaving 14 bases between. Germline CDR1 is SGHTA and CDR2 is FQGTGA. The CDR3 DNA is TGTGCCAGCAGCCGGGGGTTAATGGTCTCTGGGGCCAACGTCCTGACTTTC. This gives the protein CASSRGLMVSGANVLTF.

The chain links TRBV30 to TRBJ2-1; perhaps TRBD2 as D (5 bases). Between the trimmed V and J ends, which lost 5 bases and 7 bases, there was a span of 18 bases. Germline V lookup: CDR1 GTSNPN, CDR2 SVGIG (reference sequence). The CDR3 contains 14 residues. DNA for the CDR3: TGTGCCTGGGGCTCGAATCGGGATTGGAATGAGCAGTTCTTC. Its protein is CAWGSNRDWNEQFF. Full variable domain (missing parts from reference TRBV30 and TRBJ2-1): SQTIHQWPATLVQPVGSPLSLECTVEGTSNPNLYWYRQAAGRGLQLLFYSVGIGQISSEVPQNLSASRPQDRQFILSSKKLLLSDSGFYLCAWGSNRDWNEQFFGPGTRLTVL.

In this sample, this clone turned up many times. The chain couples TRBV9 to TRBJ2-2, with 10 bases matching TRBD2. Looked up from germline, CDR1 is SGDLS and CDR2 is YYNGEE. This CDR3 contains 18 residues. After removal of 4 bases from V and 6 bases from J, the junction contained 15 bases not matched to a gene. CDR3 DNA sequence: TGTGCCAGCAGCCCCGACCGGACTAGCGGAGTGGGGCCCGGGGAGCTGTTTTTT. Translated: CASSPDRTSGVGPGELFF. The variable domain in full, completed from reference TRBV9 and TRBJ2-2, reads DSGVTQTPKHLITATGQRVTLRCSPRSGDLSVYWYQQSLDQGLQFLIQYYNGEERAKGNILERFSAQQFPDLHSELNLSSLELGDSALYFCASSPDRTSGVGPGELFFGEGSRLTVL.

The chain carries TRBV6-6 and TRBJ1-4; D perhaps matches TRBD1 (5 bases). This CDR3 region has 15 residues. Trimming removed 6 bases at V and 7 bases at J, with 18 bases between. CDR1 MNHNY and CDR2 SVGAGI come from the germline V gene (reference sequence). The CDR3 DNA is TGTGCCAGCAGCCTGCCCCCCAGGGTGGGTGAAAAACTGTTTTTT. This translates into CASSLPPRVGEKLFF.

CDR3: CAWSVRRASSYNEQFF. For the CDR3, the DNA is TGTGCCTGGAGTGTACGGCGAGCGAGCTCCTACAATGAGCAGTTCTTC. The chain links TRBV30 to TRBJ2-1; D is unresolved. Germline CDR1 is GTSNPN and CDR2 is SVGIG (reference sequence). The CDR3 extends over 16 amino acids. Trimming stripped 0 bases from V and 0 bases from J, with 12 bases between.

The J gene is TRBJ1-1, the V gene TRBV7-2; D may be TRBD1 (5 bases). Germline assignment: CDR1 SGHTA and CDR2 FQGNSA. The CDR3 runs to 14 residues. The V gene lost 6 bases and the J gene lost 0 bases, with 11 bases spanning the gap. In nucleotides, the CDR3 is TGTGCCAGCAGGGCAGGACATCTGAACACTGAAGCTTTCTTT. Amino acids: CASRAGHLNTEAFF.

The chain combines TRBV5-6 with TRBJ2-3; D is perhaps TRBD1 (5 bases). CDR1 and CDR2 from the germline V gene are SGHDT and YYEEEE. This CDR3 region has 14 residues. Trimming took off 3 bases at V and 6 bases at J, with 14 bases between the two ends. In nucleotides, the CDR3 is TGTGCCAGCAGCTGGGGCAAGCAAGGGGATACGCAGTATTTT. Translating gives CASSWGKQGDTQYF.

The rearrangement links TRBV30 to TRBJ2-3; 9 nucleotides agree with TRBD1. Germline CDR1 GTSNPN, CDR2 SVGIG (reference sequence). This CDR3 spans 15 amino acids. Trimming cost V 2 bases and J 4 bases; bases outside gene matches: 7. The chain's CDR3 is CAWSKLTGGADTQYF. CDR3 DNA sequence: TGTGCCTGGAGTAAGCTCACAGGGGGCGCAGATACGCAGTATTTT. The variable domain in full, with the rest retrieved from reference TRBV30 and TRBJ2-3, is SQTIHQWPATLVQPVGSPLSLECTVEGTSNPNLYWYRQAAGRGLQLLFYSVGIGQISSEVPQNLSASRPQDRQFILSSKKLLLSDSGFYLCAWSKLTGGADTQYFGPGTRLTVL.

The gene calls are TRBV3-1 (or the pseudogene TRBV3-2) and TRBJ2-5; 7 bases map to TRBD2. Trimming cost V 1 base and J 5 bases; bases outside gene matches: 7. The length of the CDR3 is 15 residues. The germline V gene encodes CDR1 LGHDT and CDR2 YNNKEL (reference sequence). CDR3 DNA: TGTGCCAGCAGCCAAGTGAGGACTAGGTCGGAGACCCAGTACTTC. The encoded protein is CASSQVRTRSETQYF.